The T cell receptor beta chain described here comes from a study of blood T cell repertoires in COVID-19. On the study more broadly: Samples taken during acute and convalescent COVID-19 were collected in the United States, Italy and Spain. The cDNA or gDNA used as material had been derived from T cells, B-cell-depleted T cells, or PBMCs.

Original data processing: Scientists estimated how many nucleated cells there were by amplifying reference gene primers. Repertoires were generated with immunoSEQ multiplex PCR, while TCRdb's copy carries only in-frame clones and drops some. V and J calls plus clone size are reproduced from that table; the DNA served to infer D and trimming. The table has a few hundred thousand clones, 90% seen once. Patients at the Seattle site were enrolled during active infection and followed longitudinally. Germline V gives CDR1 LNHNV, CDR2 YYDKDF (reference sequence). The CDR3 has 16 residues. V lost 0 bases, J lost 2 bases, and 11 bases lay in between.

The receptor was isolated from a woman aged 40 to 49 with COVID-19, enrolled during active disease. V gene TRBV15 combines with J gene TRBJ1-3; D may be TRBD1 (5 bases). The specimen was peripheral blood. CDR3 DNA: TGTGCCACCAGCAGAGATTTCAGACAGCCTGGAAACACCATATATTTT. Encoded protein: CATSRDFRQPGNTIYF.